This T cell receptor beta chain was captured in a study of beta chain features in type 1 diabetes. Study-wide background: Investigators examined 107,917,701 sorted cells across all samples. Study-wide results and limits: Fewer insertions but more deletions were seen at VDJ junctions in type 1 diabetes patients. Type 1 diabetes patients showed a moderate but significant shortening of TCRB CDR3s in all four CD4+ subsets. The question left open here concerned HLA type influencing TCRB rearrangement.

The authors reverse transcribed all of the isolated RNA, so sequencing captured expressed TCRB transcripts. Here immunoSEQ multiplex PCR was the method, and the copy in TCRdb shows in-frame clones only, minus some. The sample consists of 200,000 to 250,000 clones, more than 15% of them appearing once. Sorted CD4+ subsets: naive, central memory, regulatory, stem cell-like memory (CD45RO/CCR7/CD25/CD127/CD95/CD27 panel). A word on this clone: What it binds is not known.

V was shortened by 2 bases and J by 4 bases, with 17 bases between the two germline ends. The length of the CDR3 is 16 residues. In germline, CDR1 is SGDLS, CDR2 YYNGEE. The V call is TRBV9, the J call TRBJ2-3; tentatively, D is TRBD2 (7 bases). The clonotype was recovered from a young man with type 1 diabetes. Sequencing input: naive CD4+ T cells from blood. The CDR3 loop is CASSVRGAGDADTQYF. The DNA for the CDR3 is TGTGCCAGCAGCGTCCGGGGGGCGGGAGATGCAGATACGCAGTATTTT.